The T cell receptor beta chain under discussion was sequenced for a study of response to subunit inactivated influenza vaccine. Germline loops: CDR1 LGHDT, CDR2 YNNKEL (reference sequence). A total of 11 residues make up the CDR3, ends included. The study's findings and limits: Each seasonal influenza vaccination, the authors suggested, recruits few new T cells.

TCRdb re-analysed the RT-PCR reads in MiXCR, keeping a single row per CDR3 protein. The table lists roughly 500,000 distinct CDR3 sequences, approximately 24% of them singletons. As for this clonotype: The antigen remains undetermined. A read error is likely, as this CDR3 ends without the conserved phenylalanine or tryptophan. The limits of the CDR3 on the DNA are not certain, so only TCRdb's listed CDR3 is given.

The material sequenced was CD4+ T cells sorted from PBMCs, taken 4 to 6 days after vaccination. This rearrangement joins TRBV3-1 to TRBJ2-1; TRBD1 reflects the table's D call only, with no check against the DNA. This receptor was identified in a man in his forties or fifties who received an inactivated influenza vaccine. CDR3 protein: CASSQSGQVDY.